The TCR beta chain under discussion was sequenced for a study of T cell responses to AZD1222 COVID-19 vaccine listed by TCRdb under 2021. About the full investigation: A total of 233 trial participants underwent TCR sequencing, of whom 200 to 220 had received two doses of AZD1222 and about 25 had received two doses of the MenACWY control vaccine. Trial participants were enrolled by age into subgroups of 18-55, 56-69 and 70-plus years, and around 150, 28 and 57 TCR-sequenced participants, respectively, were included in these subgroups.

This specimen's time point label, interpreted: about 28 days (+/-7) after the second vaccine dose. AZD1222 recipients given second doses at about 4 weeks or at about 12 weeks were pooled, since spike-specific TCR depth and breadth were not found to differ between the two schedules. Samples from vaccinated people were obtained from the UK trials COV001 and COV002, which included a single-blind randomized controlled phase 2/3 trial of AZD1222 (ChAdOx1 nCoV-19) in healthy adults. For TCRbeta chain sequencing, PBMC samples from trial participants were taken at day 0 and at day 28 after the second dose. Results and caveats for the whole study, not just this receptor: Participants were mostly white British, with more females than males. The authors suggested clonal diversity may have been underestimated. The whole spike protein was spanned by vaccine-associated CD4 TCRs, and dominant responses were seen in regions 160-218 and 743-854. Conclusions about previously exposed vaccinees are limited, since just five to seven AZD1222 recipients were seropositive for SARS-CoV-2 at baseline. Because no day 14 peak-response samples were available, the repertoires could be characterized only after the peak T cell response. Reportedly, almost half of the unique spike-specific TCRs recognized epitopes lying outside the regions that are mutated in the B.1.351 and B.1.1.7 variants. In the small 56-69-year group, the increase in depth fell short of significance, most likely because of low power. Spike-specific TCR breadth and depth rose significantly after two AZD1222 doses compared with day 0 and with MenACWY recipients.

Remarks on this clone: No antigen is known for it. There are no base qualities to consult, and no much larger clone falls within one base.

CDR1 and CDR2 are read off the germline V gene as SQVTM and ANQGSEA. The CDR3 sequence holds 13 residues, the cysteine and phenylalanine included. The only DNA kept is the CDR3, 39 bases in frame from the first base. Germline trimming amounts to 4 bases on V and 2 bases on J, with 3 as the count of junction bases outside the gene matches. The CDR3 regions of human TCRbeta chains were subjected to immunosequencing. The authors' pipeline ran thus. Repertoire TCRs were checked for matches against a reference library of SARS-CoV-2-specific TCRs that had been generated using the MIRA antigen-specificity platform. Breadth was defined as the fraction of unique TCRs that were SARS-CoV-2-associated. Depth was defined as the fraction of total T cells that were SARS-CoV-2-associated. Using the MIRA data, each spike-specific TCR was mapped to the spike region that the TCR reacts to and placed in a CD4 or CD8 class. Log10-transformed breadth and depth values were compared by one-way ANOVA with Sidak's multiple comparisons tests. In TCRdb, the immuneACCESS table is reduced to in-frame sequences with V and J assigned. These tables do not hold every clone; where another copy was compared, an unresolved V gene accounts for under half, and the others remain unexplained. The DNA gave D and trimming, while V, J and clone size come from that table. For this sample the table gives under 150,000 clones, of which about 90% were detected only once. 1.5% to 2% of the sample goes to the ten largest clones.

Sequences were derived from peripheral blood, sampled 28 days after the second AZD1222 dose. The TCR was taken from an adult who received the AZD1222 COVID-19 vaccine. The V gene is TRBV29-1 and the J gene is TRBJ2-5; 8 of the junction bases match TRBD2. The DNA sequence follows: TGCAGCGTTGTAATAGCGGGGCAAGAGACCCAGTACTTC. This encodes CSVVIAGQETQYF.